This entry features one T cell receptor (beta chain) sequence. Its antigen remains unknown. The sample belongs to a study of cytomegalovirus exposure and HLA in healthy donors. The study's findings and limits: Testing in vitro showed a few CMV-associated chains specific for CMV antigens.

V was cut by 6 bases and J by 1 base, with 15 bases left in between. This CDR3 has 14 amino acids. Germline values: CDR1 SQVTM, CDR2 ANQGSEA. PCR employed 60 Vbeta and 13 Jbeta primers. Clones were sequenced by immunoSEQ multiplex PCR, and TCRdb holds only the in-frame ones, with some missing. Its clone listing holds about 130,000 clones. The origin of this receptor is a man aged 40-49 years in good health and CMV-seronegative. Sequenced: PBMCs. V gene TRBV29-1 combines with J gene TRBJ1-1, with D possibly TRBD1 on 6 matching bases. CDR3 in amino acids: CSVLKTGQNTEAFF. The CDR3 DNA follows: TGCAGCGTCTTAAAAACAGGGCAGAACACTGAAGCTTTCTTT.